A selection of T cell receptor beta chains follows, all from one sample in a study of cytomegalovirus exposure and HLA in healthy donors. Libraries were prepared by immunoSEQ multiplex PCR; TCRdb keeps only in-frame clonotypes and omits some of them. The sample contains about 150,000 clones, about four fifths of which appear only once. The sequenced sample consisted of PBMCs. Every receptor here comes from a young man in good health and CMV-seronegative. CDR3s include the opening cysteine and the closing phenylalanine or tryptophan. D genes are given only for firm matches. Expanded clones are given a class, and other clones once, few, many or no size at all.

TRBJ2-7,-,TRBV6-6,-,CASSLDQGNLGYEQYF,TGTGCCAGCAGCCTTGATCAGGGGAACCTTGGCTACGAGCAGTACTTC
TRBJ1-1,TRBD1,TRBV6-1,-,CASGQGAIAFF,TGTGCCAGCGGCCAGGGGGCGATAGCTTTCTTT
TRBJ1-1,TRBD1,TRBV5-5,-,CASSSGQPNTEAFF,TGTGCCAGCAGCTCGGGACAGCCCAACACTGAAGCTTTCTTT
TRBJ1-5,-,TRBV6-5,once,CASSGQLNQPQHF,TGTGCCAGCAGCGGACAGTTAAATCAGCCCCAGCATTTT
TRBJ2-2,-,TRBV7-2,-,CASSSGWELFF,TGTGCCAGCAGCTCAGGATGGGAGCTGTTTTTT
TRBJ2-5,TRBD1,TRBV5-1,-,CASSPRRQGQETQYF,TGCGCCAGCAGCCCACGCCGACAGGGCCAAGAGACCCAGTACTTC
TRBJ1-4,-,TRBV4-1,-,CASSQVSMANEKLFF,TGCGCCAGCAGCCAAGTCAGTATGGCTAATGAAAAACTGTTTTTT
TRBJ2-2,TRBD1,TRBV5-1,-,CASSLYATGDTGELFF,TGCGCCAGCAGCTTGTACGCGACAGGGGACACCGGGGAGCTGTTTTTT
TRBJ1-6,-,TRBV29-1,-,CSVGGGGSPLHF,TGCAGCGTTGGGGGTGGGGGCTCACCCCTCCACTTT
TRBJ2-5,-,TRBV20-1,few,CSAGLETQYF,TGCAGTGCTGGGCTTGAGACCCAGTACTTC
TRBJ1-1,-,TRBV4-1,few,CASSVRETEAFF,TGCGCCAGCAGCGTAAGAGAAACTGAAGCTTTCTTT
TRBJ2-1,TRBD1,TRBV6-5,many,CASSYEAGTGGNEQFF,TGTGCCAGCAGTTACGAAGCCGGGACAGGGGGCAATGAGCAGTTCTTC
TRBJ1-1,TRBD1,TRBV18,-,CASSPRAGGPVTEAFF,TGTGCCAGCTCACCAAGAGCAGGGGGCCCGGTAACTGAAGCTTTCTTT
TRBJ1-1,TRBD1,TRBV5-4,-,CASSRVAGGVNTEAFF,TGTGCCAGCAGCCGAGTGGCAGGGGGCGTGAACACTGAAGCTTTCTTT
TRBJ1-4,-,TRBV2,-,CASVSQGVGEKLFF,TGTGCCAGCGTCTCACAGGGTGTAGGAGAAAAACTGTTTTTT
TRBJ2-2,-,TRBV11-3,-,CASSPQGPYTGELFF,TGTGCCAGCAGCCCACAGGGCCCTTATACCGGGGAGCTGTTTTTT
TRBJ2-4,-,TRBV5-5,-,CASSSPGEDIQYF,TGTGCCAGCAGCAGTCCCGGCGAGGACATTCAGTACTTC
TRBJ1-2,-,TRBV2,-,CASRGQASYGYTF,TGTGCCAGCAGGGGGCAGGCATCCTATGGCTACACCTTC
TRBJ2-2,-,TRBV19,-,CASVAGGLHTGELFF,TGTGCCAGTGTTGCAGGGGGGCTGCACACCGGGGAGCTGTTTTTT
TRBJ2-5,TRBD2,TRBV5-1,-,CASSSYLAGQETQYF,TGCGCCAGCAGCTCCTACCTAGCGGGCCAAGAGACCCAGTACTTC
TRBJ2-7,TRBD2,TRBV6-1,few,CASSEDSGGAYEQYF,TGTGCCAGCAGTGAAGATAGCGGGGGGGCCTACGAGCAGTACTTC
TRBJ2-7,-,TRBV4-3,few,CASSQDPDSSYEQYF,TGCGCCAGCAGCCAAGATCCGGACAGTTCCTACGAGCAGTACTTC
TRBJ1-2,TRBD1,TRBV13,-,CASTWTGGTGYTF,TGTGCCAGCACCTGGACAGGGGGTACGGGCTACACCTTC
TRBJ1-2,TRBD1,TRBV6-4,-,CASRRDRGQVGYGYTF,TGTGCCAGCAGAAGGGACAGGGGGCAAGTCGGGTATGGCTACACCTTC
TRBJ1-6,TRBD1,TRBV18,-,CASSRDRGISYNSPLHF,TGTGCCAGCTCACGGGACAGGGGAATCTCCTATAATTCACCCCTCCACTTT
TRBJ2-5,TRBD1,TRBV11-2,-,CASSFVTGGPGGETQYF,TGTGCCAGCAGCTTTGTCACAGGGGGCCCCGGGGGAGAGACCCAGTACTTC
TRBJ1-1,-,TRBV5-4,-,CASSLRGNEAFF,TGTGCCAGCAGCTTAAGAGGGAATGAAGCTTTCTTT
TRBJ2-2,TRBD2,TRBV5-5,-,CASSFSPSGGAGELFF,TGTGCCAGCAGCTTCTCTCCTAGCGGGGGGGCCGGGGAGCTGTTTTTT
TRBJ1-2,-,TRBV10-2,-,CASNGGDGYTF,TGCGCCAGCAACGGTGGAGATGGCTACACCTTC
TRBJ1-1,-,TRBV7-6,-,CASSLDLPGVTEAFF,TGTGCCAGCAGCTTAGACCTCCCGGGGGTCACTGAAGCTTTCTTT
TRBJ1-6,TRBD1,TRBV15,-,CATHPETGVSPLHF,TGTGCCACCCATCCCGAGACAGGGGTTTCACCCCTCCACTTT
TRBJ2-7,TRBD1,TRBV6-6,-,CASSTNRGRSYEQYF,TGTGCCAGCAGTACCAACAGGGGGAGATCCTACGAGCAGTACTTC
TRBJ2-3,-,TRBV4-1,-,CASSVYYGDTQYF,TGCGCCAGCAGCGTATACTACGGGGATACGCAGTATTTT
TRBJ2-6,-,TRBV29-1,-,CSVEGTESSGANGLTF,TGCAGCGTTGAAGGGACGGAGAGCTCTGGGGCCAACGGCCTGACTTTC
TRBJ2-1,-,TRBV5-4,-,CASSARKGGPAGNEQFF,TGTGCCAGCAGCGCCAGGAAGGGCGGGCCCGCGGGGAATGAGCAGTTCTTC
TRBJ2-4,TRBD2,TRBV9,few,CASSDTGTSGEKNIQYF,TGTGCCAGCAGCGATACCGGGACTAGCGGGGAAAAAAACATTCAGTACTTC
TRBJ1-3,-,TRBV4-1,few,CASSQDRRIAGRNTIYF,TGCGCCAGCAGCCAAGATCGACGGATAGCGGGCCGGAACACCATATATTTT
TRBJ1-2,-,TRBV6-1,-,CASRRTERGRYTF,TGTGCCAGCAGACGGACAGAGAGAGGCCGCTACACCTTC
TRBJ2-7,TRBD1,TRBV2,-,CASSGGTGGNEQYF,TGTGCCAGCAGTGGTGGGACAGGGGGCAACGAGCAGTACTTC
TRBJ1-2,TRBD1,TRBV5-1,-,CASSWGQGNYGYTF,TGCGCCAGCAGCTGGGGACAGGGAAACTATGGCTACACCTTC
TRBJ1-1,-,TRBV5-6,-,CAGSLVGREWAEAFF,TGTGCCGGCAGCTTGGTGGGCAGGGAATGGGCTGAAGCTTTCTTT
TRBJ2-3,TRBD2,TRBV5-1,-,CASSGLTSGAPHTQYF,TGCGCCAGCAGCGGCCTTACTAGCGGGGCGCCCCATACGCAGTATTTT
TRBJ1-4,TRBD1,TRBV7-9,-,CASSSPGTGGDVSEKLFF,TGTGCCAGCAGCTCCCCCGGGACAGGGGGAGACGTGAGTGAAAAACTGTTTTTT
TRBJ1-4,TRBD1,TRBV6-1,-,CASSEGTGDEKLFF,TGTGCCAGCAGTGAAGGGACAGGGGACGAAAAACTGTTTTTT
TRBJ2-7,TRBD1,TRBV11-2,-,CASSLVGTGHYEQYF,TGTGCCAGCAGCTTAGTGGGGACAGGGCACTACGAGCAGTACTTC
TRBJ2-3,-,TRBV9,-,CASSGPADTQYF,TGTGCCAGCAGTGGGCCGGCAGATACGCAGTATTTT
TRBJ1-3,TRBD1,TRBV28,-,CASKSARIHLTGPGNTIYF,TGTGCCAGCAAATCAGCCCGAATCCATTTGACAGGGCCTGGAAACACCATATATTTT
TRBJ1-1,TRBD1,TRBV7-8,-,CASSLAQTGMNTEAFF,TGTGCCAGCAGCTTAGCGCAGACAGGGATGAACACTGAAGCTTTCTTT
TRBJ2-7,-,TRBV15,few,CATSRDRGGSLPYEQYF,TGTGCCACCAGCAGAGATAGGGGGGGCTCGCTCCCCTACGAGCAGTACTTC
TRBJ1-4,-,TRBV7-2,-,CASTNRGGLGEKLFF,TGTGCCAGCACTAACCGCGGGGGTCTTGGTGAAAAACTGTTTTTT
TRBJ1-6,-,TRBV6-5,-,CASRTGGISNSPLHF,TGTGCCAGCAGAACAGGAGGGATTTCGAATTCACCCCTCCACTTT
TRBJ2-4,TRBD2,TRBV9,-,CASSATPRSGEDIQYF,TGTGCCAGCAGCGCTACCCCGAGAAGCGGGGAGGACATTCAGTACTTC
TRBJ1-6,-,TRBV11-2,-,CASSLVDGGNSPLHF,TGTGCCAGCAGCTTAGTAGACGGGGGAAATTCACCCCTCCACTTT
TRBJ1-5,-,TRBV5-4,-,CASSQGGGIGNQPQHF,TGTGCCAGCAGCCAAGGGGGGGGAATAGGCAATCAGCCCCAGCATTTT
TRBJ2-1,TRBD1,TRBV27,few,CASSFRQGVYNEQFF,TGTGCCAGCAGTTTTCGGCAGGGGGTTTACAATGAGCAGTTCTTC
TRBJ1-1,-,TRBV19,-,CASGLGVITEAFF,TGTGCCAGTGGGCTAGGGGTAATCACTGAAGCTTTCTTT
TRBJ1-5,TRBD1,TRBV6-5,-,CASSSGGGQPQHF,TGTGCCAGCAGTTCAGGGGGCGGTCAGCCCCAGCATTTT
TRBJ2-3,TRBD2,TRBV5-1,-,CASSLAVAGSTDTQYF,TGCGCCAGCAGCTTGGCCGTAGCGGGGAGCACAGATACGCAGTATTTT
TRBJ2-2,TRBD2,TRBV28,-,CASSLPPPSGTGELFF,TGTGCCAGCAGTTTACCTCCACCTAGCGGTACCGGGGAGCTGTTTTTT
TRBJ2-2,-,TRBV18,few,CASSPPNFHANTGELFF,TGTGCCAGCTCACCACCGAACTTTCACGCGAACACCGGGGAGCTGTTTTTT